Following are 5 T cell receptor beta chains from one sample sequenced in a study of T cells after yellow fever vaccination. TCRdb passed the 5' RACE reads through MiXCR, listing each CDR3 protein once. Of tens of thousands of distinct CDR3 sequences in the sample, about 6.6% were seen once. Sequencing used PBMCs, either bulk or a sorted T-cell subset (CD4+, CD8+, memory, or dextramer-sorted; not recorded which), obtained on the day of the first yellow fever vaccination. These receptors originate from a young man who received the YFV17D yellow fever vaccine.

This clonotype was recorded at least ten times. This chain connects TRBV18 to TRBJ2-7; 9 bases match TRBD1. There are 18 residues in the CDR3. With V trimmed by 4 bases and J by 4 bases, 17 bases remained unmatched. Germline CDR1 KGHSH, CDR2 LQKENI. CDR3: CASSLSILSPGQGYEQYF. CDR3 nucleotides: TGTGCCAGCTCACTATCAATATTAAGTCCGGGACAGGGTTACGAGCAGTACTTC.

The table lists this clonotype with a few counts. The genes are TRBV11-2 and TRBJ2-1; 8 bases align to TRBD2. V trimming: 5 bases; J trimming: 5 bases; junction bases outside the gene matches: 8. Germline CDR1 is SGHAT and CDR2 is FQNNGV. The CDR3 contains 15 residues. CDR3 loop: CASSPRPAGDNEQFF. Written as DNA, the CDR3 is TGTGCCAGCAGCCCTAGACCAGCGGGGGACAATGAGCAGTTCTTC.

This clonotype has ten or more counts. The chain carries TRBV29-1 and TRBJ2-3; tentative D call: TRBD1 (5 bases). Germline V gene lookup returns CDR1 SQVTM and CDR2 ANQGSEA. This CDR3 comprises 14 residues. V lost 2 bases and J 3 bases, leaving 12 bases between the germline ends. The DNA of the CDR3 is TGCAGCGTTGAAACCAGGGTAGGGACAGATACGCAGTATTTT. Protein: CSVETRVGTDTQYF.

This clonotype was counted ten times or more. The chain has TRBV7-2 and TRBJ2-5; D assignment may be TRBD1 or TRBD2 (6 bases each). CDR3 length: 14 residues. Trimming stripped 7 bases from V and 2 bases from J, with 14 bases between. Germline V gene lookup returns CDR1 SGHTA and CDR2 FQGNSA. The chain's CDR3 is CASNLGGGQETQYF. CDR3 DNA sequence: TGTGCCAGCAACCTTGGAGGGGGACAAGAGACCCAGTACTTC.

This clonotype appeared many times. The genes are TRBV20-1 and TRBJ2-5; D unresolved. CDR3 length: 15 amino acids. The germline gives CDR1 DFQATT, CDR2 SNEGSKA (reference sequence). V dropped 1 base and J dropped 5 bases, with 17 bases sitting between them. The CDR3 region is CSARGWVGPRETQYF. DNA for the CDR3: TGCAGTGCTAGAGGATGGGTGGGCCCGCGGGAGACCCAGTACTTC.